This T cell receptor (beta chain) originates from a study of Graves' ophthalmopathy and Graves' hyperthyroidism. Reliance was placed on clinical symptoms, serum thyroxine, TRAb, thyroid ultrasound and orbital computed tomography for diagnosis. The CDR3 runs to 14 residues. Germline CDR1 is MRHNA and CDR2 is SNTAGT. V lost 0 bases and J lost 3, with 6 bases in between. Study-level results: Ophthalmopathy cases were distinguished from stable hyperthyroidism by a 13-signature model, reaching 85% to 90% sensitivity and roughly 81% specificity.

RNA transcripts yielded amplified TCR beta CDR3 regions. First-round RT-PCR relied on HTBI primers, and a second-round multiplex PCR came next. TCRdb reprocessed the multiplex PCR reads with MiXCR, giving one entry per CDR3 protein. The table lists about 740,000 distinct CDR3 sequences, roughly 40% of them singletons. Note on this clonotype: The target antigen is unknown.

The chain links TRBV6-4 to TRBJ1-5; D is unresolved. This receptor was taken from an adult man with Graves' ophthalmopathy. The source material was peripheral blood. The CDR3: CASSDSQNNQPQHF. Here the CDR3 DNA reads TGTGCCAGCAGTGACTCACAAAACAATCAGCCCCAGCATTTT.